This TCR beta chain was profiled in a study of blood T cell repertoires in COVID-19. Profiling relied on immunoSEQ multiplex PCR, and the TCRdb table lists in-frame clones only, not all of them. This sample has 190,000 or so clones, with around 83% found just once. What was sequenced was peripheral blood. The sequence was obtained from a man between 45 and 60 years old with active or convalescent COVID-19.

The CDR3 sequence is CASTDRGYNEQFF. DNA of the CDR3: TGTGCCAGCACCGACCGGGGGTACAATGAGCAGTTCTTC. The genes are TRBV28 and TRBJ2-1; D might be TRBD2 (6 bases). Germline V gene lookup returns CDR1 MDHEN and CDR2 SYDVKM. There are 13 residues in the CDR3. Between the trimmed V and J ends, which lost 7 bases and 4 bases, there was a span of 11 bases.